This TCR beta chain was identified during a study of follicular helper T cells after annual influenza vaccination. Study results and limitations: ICOS+CD38+ cTfh clonality change tracked circulating plasmablast frequency change.

Notes on this clone: No antigen is known for it.

CDR3 length equals 15 residues. Germline V CDR1 and CDR2: SGHAT, FQNNGV. Trimming pared 5 bases from V and 3 bases from J, leaving 16 bases between. The time point: 2015-2016 season, pre-vaccination. Donors with HIV/AIDS, active malignancy, immunomodulators or active illness were excluded. Cells are cTfh (non-naive CD4+CXCR5+PD-1+), split by ICOS and CD38 into double-positive or double-negative. The repertoire was sequenced with immunoSEQ multiplex PCR; TCRdb's copy has only in-frame clones and lacks some. The sample includes thousands of clones, about 90% of them seen just once. This TCR was sampled from an adult who received the influenza vaccine. The material sequenced was CXCR5+ CD38- circulating T follicular helper cells from blood, taken on the day of influenza vaccination. The subset was: circulating Tfh, non-naive CD4+CXCR5+PD-1+ (ICOS+CD38+ or ICOS-CD38-). This chain joins TRBV11-2 and TRBJ1-2; possibly TRBD1 for D (6 bases). The CDR3 loop reads CASSPKPTGYYGYTF. The CDR3 nucleotides read TGTGCCAGCAGCCCGAAACCGACAGGCTACTATGGCTACACCTTC.